Listed here are 29 T cell receptor beta chains from one sample, sequenced in a study of long-term antiretroviral therapy in people with HIV. Run at survey level, the immunoSEQ assay was version v3.0. Using immunoSEQ multiplex PCR, the repertoire was profiled, and TCRdb retains in-frame clones only, with some absent. The sample contains over 30,000 clones, roughly three quarters of which appear only once. The input for sequencing was unsorted PBMCs, taken 1.9 years after starting antiretroviral therapy. These receptors all stem from a man between 18 and 35 years old with HIV.

The rearrangement uses TRBV4-2 and TRBJ2-3; D is unresolved. Germline CDR1 is LGHNA and CDR2 is YNFKEQ. The CDR3 has 13 residues. Trimming took off 0 bases at V and 0 bases at J, with 1 base between the two ends. This CDR3 is CASSQDSTDTQYF. CDR3 nucleotides: TGTGCCAGCAGCCAAGACAGCACAGATACGCAGTATTTT.

The chain combines TRBV9 with TRBJ2-1, with 10 positions matching TRBD1. With V trimmed by 6 bases and J by 9 bases, 9 bases remained unmatched. CDR3 size: 14 residues. The germline CDR1 and CDR2 sequences are SGDLS and YYNGEE. For the CDR3, the DNA is TGTGCCAGCACCCGGACAGGGGGACTGGGTGAGCAGTTCTTC. Translation: CASTRTGGLGEQFF.

This rearrangement joins TRBV5-6 to TRBJ1-2; D is perhaps TRBD1 (6 bases). CDR3 length equals 13 residues. Trimming took 0 bases from V and 7 from J, leaving 10 bases between them. Per the germline V gene, CDR1 is SGHDT and CDR2 is YYEEEE. The CDR3 reads CASSLEQGAGYTF. The DNA for the CDR3 is TGTGCCAGCAGCTTGGAACAGGGTGCTGGCTACACCTTC.

This chain joins TRBV29-1 and TRBJ2-2; D is uncertain. Per the germline V gene, CDR1 is SQVTM and CDR2 is ANQGSEA. CDR3 length: 14 residues. V was shortened by 1 base and J by 7 bases, with 13 bases between the two germline ends. The CDR3 nucleotides read TGCAGCGTTGAAGGGCGGCAAGGATTCGGGGAGCTGTTTTTT. This gives the protein CSVEGRQGFGELFF.

This chain uses TRBV5-1 with TRBJ2-7, with a weak D call TRBD2 (5 bases). There are 16 residues in the CDR3. Trimming removed 1 base from V and 0 bases from J, with 14 bases in between. Germline CDR1 is SGHRS and CDR2 is YFSETQ. The CDR3 DNA reads as TGCGCCAGCAGCTTGAGTATGGAGCGGTCCTCCTACGAGCAGTACTTC. It codes for CASSLSMERSSYEQYF.

The J gene is TRBJ2-3, the V gene TRBV7-9; D unresolved. The CDR3 loop spans 13 amino acids. Germline V gene lookup returns CDR1 SEHNR and CDR2 FQNEAQ (reference sequence). Trimming pared 1 base from V and 7 bases from J, leaving 9 bases between. Here the CDR3 DNA reads TGTGCCAGCAGCTTAGGGGCAGCAAATACGCAGTATTTT. Translating gives CASSLGAANTQYF.

The V gene is TRBV2, the J gene TRBJ2-3; D gene unclear. The germline V gene has CDR1 SNHLY and CDR2 FYNNEI. Between the trimmed V and J ends, which lost 2 bases and 8 bases, there was a span of 8 bases. CDR3 length: 12 amino acids. CDR3 bases: TGTGCCAGCAGTGAAAACGAAGCTACGCAGTATTTT. Protein sequence: CASSENEATQYF.

The chain couples TRBV5-6 to TRBJ1-6; no firm D call. Trimming cost V 4 bases and J 2 bases, with 10 bases left between them. In germline, CDR1 is SGHDT, CDR2 YYEEEE. The CDR3 is 15 residues long. The CDR3 is CASSPDGAYNSPLHF. For the CDR3, the DNA is TGTGCCAGCAGCCCGGACGGCGCCTATAATTCACCCCTCCACTTT. Together with reference TRBV5-6 and TRBJ1-6, the CDR3 gives the full variable domain: DAGVTQSPTHLIKTRGQQVTLRCSPKSGHDTVSWYQQALGQGPQFIFQYYEEEERQRGNFPDRFSGHQFPNYSSELNVNALLLGDSALYLCASSPDGAYNSPLHFGNGTRLTVT.

This chain joins TRBV6-1 and TRBJ2-2, with D hard to call. Per germline, CDR1 MNHNS and CDR2 SASEGT. V was trimmed by 2 bases and J by 2 bases, leaving 6 bases between them. This CDR3 comprises 14 residues. The CDR3: CASSEWANTGELFF. CDR3 coding DNA: TGTGCCAGCAGTGAATGGGCCAACACCGGGGAGCTGTTTTTT.

J is TRBJ2-7 and V is TRBV19; the D is unclear. This CDR3 is built from 12 residues. Trimming took off 0 bases at V and 5 bases at J, with 5 bases between the two ends. Germline V gives CDR1 LNHDA, CDR2 SQIVND (reference sequence). The CDR3 here is CASSIDPHEQYF. Here the CDR3 DNA reads TGTGCCAGTAGTATAGATCCCCACGAGCAGTACTTC.

This clone was seen a single time. The rearrangement joins TRBV6-6 to TRBJ1-5; the match to TRBD1 covers 8 bases. J gave up 4 bases and V 7 bases, and 9 bases lay outside the gene matches. Germline CDR1 and CDR2: MNHNY and SVGAGI (reference sequence). The CDR3 has 15 amino acids. CDR3 in DNA: TGTGCCAGCAACGCGCTCGACAGGGGAAATCAGCCCCAGCATTTT. The encoded protein is CASNALDRGNQPQHF.

The chain is built from TRBV28 and TRBJ1-5; possibly TRBD1 for D (5 bases). This CDR3 comprises 14 residues. In germline, CDR1 is MDHEN, CDR2 SYDVKM. V gave up 6 bases and J gave up 6 bases, with 15 bases separating them. Here the CDR3 DNA reads TGTGCCAGCAGCCGGGGGGAGACGAGTCAGCCCCAGCATTTT. This encodes CASSRGETSQPQHF.

This clone was seen a handful of times. The CDR3 nucleotides read TGTGCCAGCAGTCCCGACAACTACGAGCAGTACGTC. It specifies CASSPDNYEQYV. The chain joins TRBV28 to TRBJ2-7; D gene uncertain. V lost 5 bases, J lost 3 bases, and 8 bases lay in between. The CDR3 has 12 amino acids. Germline V gene sequence: CDR1 MDHEN, CDR2 SYDVKM.

In its sample, this clone was seen once. V gene TRBV15 combines with J gene TRBJ1-4; no clear D gene. The V end was cut by 0 bases, the J end by 7 bases, with 15 bases between. This CDR3 contains 16 residues. The germline V gene encodes CDR1 LNHNV and CDR2 YYDKDF (reference sequence). CDR3 nucleotides: TGTGCCACCAGCAGAGATTACGCGGGCGCGGGTGAAAAACTGTTTTTT. It encodes CATSRDYAGAGEKLFF.

This sequence joins TRBV4-1 and TRBJ2-3; D is unresolved. V lost 5 bases and J 4 bases, leaving 4 bases between the germline ends. Germline V gene sequence: CDR1 MGHRA, CDR2 YSYEKL. CDR3 length equals 11 residues. CDR3 loop: CASSDSDTQYF. The CDR3 region has the DNA TGCGCCAGCAGCGACTCAGATACGCAGTATTTT.

The rearrangement joins TRBV19 to TRBJ1-6; tentative D call: TRBD1 (5 bases). Germline V gives CDR1 LNHDA, CDR2 SQIVND (reference sequence). The CDR3 runs 14 residues. The V gene lost 3 bases and the J gene lost 9 bases, with 12 bases spanning the gap. CDR3 in amino acids: CASSIEGAPSPLHF. The CDR3 nucleotides are TGTGCCAGTAGTATTGAAGGGGCTCCTTCACCCCTCCACTTT.

V and J are TRBV2 and TRBJ2-2; D possibly corresponds to TRBD1 (6 bases). V was shortened by 3 bases and J by 1 base, with 12 bases between the two germline ends. The CDR3 consists of 16 residues. Germline V CDR1 and CDR2: SNHLY, FYNNEI. CDR3 nucleotides: TGTGCCAGCAGTGAGGAGGCGACAGGGAACACCGGGGAGCTGTTTTTT. Amino acid sequence: CASSEEATGNTGELFF. The variable domain in full, with the rest retrieved from reference TRBV2 and TRBJ2-2, is EPEVTQTPSHQVTQMGQEVILRCVPISNHLYFYWYRQILGQKVEFLVSFYNNEISEKSEIFDDQFSVERPDGSNFTLKIRSTKLEDSAMYFCASSEEATGNTGELFFGEGSRLTVL.

The V gene is TRBV7-9, the J gene TRBJ2-7; D might be TRBD1 (6 bases). Germline V gene lookup returns CDR1 SEHNR and CDR2 FQNEAQ (reference sequence). Trimming pared 5 bases from V and 4 bases from J, leaving 21 bases between. This CDR3 spans 16 amino acids. This CDR3 reads CASSPQGAGALYEQYF. The CDR3 DNA reads as TGTGCCAGCAGCCCTCAAGGTGCAGGGGCTTTGTACGAGCAGTACTTC.

The rearrangement uses TRBV10-3 and TRBJ1-3; D is uncertain. The CDR3 consists of 13 residues. Trimming left V 7 bases short and J 0 bases short, with 7 bases between. The germline V gene encodes CDR1 ENHRY and CDR2 SYGVKD. This CDR3 is CAITPDSGNTIYF. CDR3 DNA sequence: TGTGCCATCACCCCGGACTCTGGAAACACCATATATTTT.

The gene calls are TRBV11-3 and TRBJ2-5; perhaps TRBD2 as D (6 bases). The length of the CDR3 is 15 residues. V lost 1 base and J 2 bases, leaving 11 bases between the germline ends. In germline, CDR1 is SGHNT, CDR2 YENEEA. The CDR3 DNA is TGTGCCAGCAGCTTAGGACTAGGACGACAAGAGACCCAGTACTTC. Translation gives CASSLGLGRQETQYF.

The V gene is TRBV11-2, the J gene TRBJ1-5, with D maybe TRBD1 (6 bases). The germline CDR1 and CDR2 sequences are SGHAT and FQNNGV. Trimming took off 5 bases at V and 7 bases at J, with 9 bases between the two ends. The CDR3 runs 12 residues. The CDR3 DNA is TGTGCCAGCAGCAAAACAGGGCAGCCCCAGCATTTT. Translated, it gives CASSKTGQPQHF.

This sequence joins TRBV10-3 and TRBJ2-3; D is undetermined. CDR3 length: 15 amino acids. Trimming left V 0 bases short and J 4 bases short, with 11 bases between. Germline V gene data show CDR1 as ENHRY and CDR2 as SYGVKD. For the CDR3, the DNA is TGTGCCATCAGTGAGTCTCTTAGGTTTCCAGATACGCAGTATTTT. Protein: CAISESLRFPDTQYF.

The table lists this clone with a few counts. The CDR3 protein is CASSTGTQNEQYF. CDR3 coding DNA: TGTGCCAGCAGCACCGGGACTCAAAACGAGCAGTACTTC. This sequence joins TRBV7-6 and TRBJ2-7; maybe TRBD2 (6 bases). Trimming left V 5 bases short and J 5 bases short, with 13 bases between. Germline values: CDR1 SGHVS, CDR2 FNYEAQ. This CDR3 is built from 13 residues.

The chain combines TRBV7-2 with TRBJ1-6; no reliable D call. The CDR3 length is 15 residues. V was shortened by 3 bases and J by 9 bases, with 15 bases between the two germline ends. CDR1 and CDR2 from the germline V gene are SGHTA and FQGNSA. For the CDR3, the DNA is TGTGCCAGCAGCTTGTTGTTTGGCTGGGGTTCACCCCTCCACTTT. Encoded protein: CASSLLFGWGSPLHF. Filled out from reference TRBV7-2 and TRBJ1-6, the complete variable domain reads GAGVSQSPSNKVTEKGKDVELRCDPISGHTALYWYRQSLGQGLEFLIYFQGNSAPDKSGLPSDRFSAERTGGSVSTLTIQRTQQEDSAVYLCASSLLFGWGSPLHFGNGTRLTVT.

The CDR3 nucleotides read TGTGCCAGCAGCTTAGGGGGCGGGGCATCGGCCCAGTACTTC. Translating it yields CASSLGGGASAQYF. The chain links TRBV11-1 to TRBJ2-5, with a possible D match to TRBD2 (6 bases). Germline loops: CDR1 SGHAT, CDR2 FQDESV (reference sequence). The CDR3 covers 14 residues. With 1 base removed from V and 9 bases from J, the gap between germline ends came to 15 bases.

V usage is TRBV2 and J usage is TRBJ2-1, with 10 positions matching TRBD2. The trim removed 4 bases at V and 5 bases at J, leaving 8 bases unmatched. Looked up from germline, CDR1 is SNHLY and CDR2 is FYNNEI. The CDR3 contains 16 residues. The CDR3 is CASSGDSGGTNNEQFF. The DNA of the CDR3 is TGTGCCAGCAGTGGGGATAGCGGGGGGACCAACAATGAGCAGTTCTTC.

The chain combines TRBV27 with TRBJ1-6, with D possibly matching TRBD1 (6 bases). This CDR3 is 14 amino acids long. V dropped 5 bases and J dropped 10 bases, with 15 bases sitting between them. CDR1 is MNHEY, CDR2 SMNVEV, per germline (reference sequence). The DNA for the CDR3 is TGTGCCAGCAGTCAGCGGACAGATCAATCACCCCTCCACTTT. Its protein product is CASSQRTDQSPLHF.

This clone has a single count. This chain uses TRBV5-8 with TRBJ1-2, with D maybe TRBD1 (5 bases). The CDR3 runs 14 residues. The germline CDR1 and CDR2 sequences are SGHTS and YDEGEE. The ends were cut back, 0 bases at V and 7 bases at J, with 13 bases in the middle. CDR3 sequence (DNA): TGTGCCAGCAGCTTGGGGGGGTACGGCGGTGGCTACACCTTC. It codes for CASSLGGYGGGYTF.

The CDR3: CASSLAGTANTEAFF. The CDR3 DNA follows: TGTGCCAGCAGCTTAGCCGGGACGGCGAACACTGAAGCTTTCTTT. The chain links TRBV7-3 to TRBJ1-1, with D possibly TRBD1 on 5 matching bases. CDR3 length: 15 residues. The germline V gene encodes CDR1 SGHTA and CDR2 FQGTGA. V was trimmed by 2 bases and J by 1 base, leaving 11 bases between them.